This T cell receptor beta chain was sequenced in a study of preoperative IRX-2 immunotherapy in early breast cancer. Documented treatment: preoperative locoregional IRX-2 cytokine immunotherapy. This phase Ib study tested locoregional IRX-2 cytokine immunotherapy given before surgery. Germline-derived CDR1 and CDR2 are SGHVS and FNYEAQ. The CDR3 is 15 amino acids. V lost 4 bases to trimming and J lost 7 bases; unmatched junction nucleotides: 5. Here immunoSEQ multiplex PCR was the method, and the copy in TCRdb shows in-frame clones only, minus some. The sample has 34,000 or so clones, roughly four fifths seen once.

The sample in question was lymph node tissue, obtained from a patient treated with IRX-2 immunotherapy. The TCR comes from a human donor with breast cancer. This chain connects TRBV7-6 to TRBJ1-6; 9 bases are a match to TRBD1. CDR3 residues: CASSSMGQGNSPLHF. The CDR3 bases are TGTGCCAGCAGCTCAATGGGACAGGGAAATTCACCCCTCCACTTT.